This T cell receptor (beta chain) was sequenced in a study of shared clonotypes between healthy human individuals. The authors ran the assay at deep level. With ten immunoSEQ deep assay plates, unsorted PBMC DNA underwent sequencing. The repertoire was sequenced with immunoSEQ multiplex PCR; TCRdb's copy has only in-frame clones and lacks some. Among about 490,000 clones listed, 76% were seen once. Note on this clone: This likely traces to a read error, being one base from a far larger clone.

All of the donors resided in Nashville, Tennessee, and each was a Caucasian adult. This receptor was identified in a woman between 40 and 55 years old in good health. Some clones in this sample may be carry-over from other donors' samples. The sequenced sample was PBMCs.

This CDR3 reads CASSVTSGSYNEQFF. CDR3 nucleotides: TGTGCCAGCAGTGTGACTAGCGGGAGCTACAATGAGCAGTTCTTC. The V and J genes are TRBV6-1 and TRBJ2-1; 12 nucleotides agree with TRBD2. The CDR3 extends over 15 amino acids. V gave up 4 bases and J gave up 3 bases; unmatched junction bases: 1. CDR1 MNHNS and CDR2 SASEGT come from the germline V gene.